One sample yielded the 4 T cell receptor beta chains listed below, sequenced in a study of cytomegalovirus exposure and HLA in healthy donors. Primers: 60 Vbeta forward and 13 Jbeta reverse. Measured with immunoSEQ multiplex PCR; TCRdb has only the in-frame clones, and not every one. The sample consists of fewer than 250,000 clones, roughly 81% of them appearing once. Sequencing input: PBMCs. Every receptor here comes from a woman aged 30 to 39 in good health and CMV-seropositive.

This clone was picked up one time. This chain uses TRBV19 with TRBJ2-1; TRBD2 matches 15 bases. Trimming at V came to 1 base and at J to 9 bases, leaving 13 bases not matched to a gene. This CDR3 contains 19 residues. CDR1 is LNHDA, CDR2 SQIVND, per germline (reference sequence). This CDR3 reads CASSIGGGTSGRPLGEQFF. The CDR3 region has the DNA TGTGCCAGTAGTATAGGCGGGGGGACTAGCGGGAGGCCACTCGGTGAGCAGTTCTTC.

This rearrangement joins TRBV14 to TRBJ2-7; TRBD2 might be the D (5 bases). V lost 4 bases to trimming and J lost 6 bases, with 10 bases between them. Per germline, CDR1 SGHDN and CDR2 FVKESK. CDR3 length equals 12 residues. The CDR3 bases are TGTGCCAGCAGCCCTACTAGGACCGAGCAGTACTTC. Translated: CASSPTRTEQYF.

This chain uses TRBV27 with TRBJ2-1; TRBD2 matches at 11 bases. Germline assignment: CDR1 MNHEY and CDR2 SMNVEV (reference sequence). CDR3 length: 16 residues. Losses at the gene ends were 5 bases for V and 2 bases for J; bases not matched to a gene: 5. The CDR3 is CASSKTTSGTYNEQFF. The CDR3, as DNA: TGTGCCAGCAGTAAAACGACTAGCGGGACCTACAATGAGCAGTTCTTC.

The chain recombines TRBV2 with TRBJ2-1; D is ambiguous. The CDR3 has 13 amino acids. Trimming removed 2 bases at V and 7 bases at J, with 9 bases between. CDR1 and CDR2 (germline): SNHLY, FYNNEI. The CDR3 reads CASSEMRKNEQFF. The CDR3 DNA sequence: TGTGCCAGCAGTGAAATGAGGAAGAATGAGCAGTTCTTC.